The 16 T cell receptor beta chains given below trace back to one sample, sequenced in a study of shared clonotypes between healthy human individuals. Assay used: immunoSEQ multiplex PCR; TCRdb lists only in-frame clones, some missing. The top ten clones hold 1.5% to 2% of a sample with hundreds of thousands of clones, 55% to 85% of them seen once. The sample comprised memory CD4+ T cells sorted from blood. Subset described: CD45RA-negative fraction. Every receptor here comes from a woman aged 25-40 years in good health.

This clone was observed a few times. The chain employs TRBV27 and TRBJ2-3; 8 nucleotides agree with TRBD2. CDR1 is MNHEY, CDR2 SMNVEV, per germline (reference sequence). With 6 bases clipped from V and 3 bases from J, the junction kept 8 bases outside the gene matches. CDR3 length equals 15 residues. The CDR3 region has the DNA TGTGCCAGCAGAAAGCGGGAGACGAGGACAGATACGCAGTATTTT. Translation: CASRKRETRTDTQYF.

This rearrangement joins TRBV28 to TRBJ2-1; 10 bases align to TRBD2. The germline V gene has CDR1 MDHEN and CDR2 SYDVKM. The CDR3 sequence is 18 residues long. The V segment lost 5 bases and the J segment 5 bases; nucleotides outside the gene matches: 15. CDR3 in amino acids: CASSTIISGRWADNEQFF. Written as DNA, the CDR3 is TGTGCCAGCAGTACTATTATTAGCGGGAGGTGGGCCGACAATGAGCAGTTCTTC. The whole variable domain, filled in from reference TRBV28 and TRBJ2-1, reads DVKVTQSSRYLVKRTGEKVFLECVQDMDHENMFWYRQDPGLGLRLIYFSYDVKMKEKGDIPEGYSVSREKKERFSLILESASTNQTSMYLCASSTIISGRWADNEQFFGPGTRLTVL.

As to this clone: Within the sample, other DNA sequences also encode this same CDR3. This chain uses TRBV11-2 with TRBJ2-5; D possibly corresponds to TRBD1 (6 bases). CDR3 length: 13 amino acids. Germline CDR1 SGHAT, CDR2 FQNNGV. Between the trimmed V and J ends, which lost 3 bases and 3 bases, there was a span of 8 bases. CDR3 in amino acids: CASSFGQKETQYF. For the CDR3, the DNA is TGTGCCAGCAGCTTCGGACAGAAAGAGACCCAGTACTTC.

The rearrangement uses TRBV5-6 and TRBJ2-1, with D uncertain. CDR1 is SGHDT and CDR2 is YYEEEE in the germline V gene. The CDR3 sequence is 15 residues long. Trimming took off 1 base at V and 10 bases at J, with 18 bases between the two ends. The CDR3 sequence is CASSLFGARIVEQFF. CDR3 in DNA: TGTGCCAGCAGCTTGTTTGGAGCCCGAATCGTGGAGCAGTTCTTC.

The rearrangement joins TRBV5-1 to TRBJ2-3; maybe TRBD2 (6 bases). This CDR3 region has 13 residues. Germline assignment: CDR1 SGHRS and CDR2 YFSETQ. Trimming stripped 4 bases from V and 14 bases from J, with 20 bases between. In DNA, the CDR3 is TGCGCCAGCAGCGGGGGACTCCTAAATCGGTGGTATTTT. Amino acid sequence: CASSGGLLNRWYF.

This chain joins TRBV7-3 and TRBJ2-2; TRBD2 matches 10 bases. Trimming removed 5 bases from V and 6 bases from J; junction bases left unmatched: 6. Germline V gives CDR1 SGHTA, CDR2 FQGTGA. The CDR3 runs 15 residues. The CDR3 DNA reads as TGTGCCAGCAGCGTTAGCGGGAGGAGGGCCGGGGAGCTGTTTTTT. Its translation is CASSVSGRRAGELFF.

The chain has TRBV9 and TRBJ1-2, with D perhaps TRBD1 (5 bases). Looked up from germline, CDR1 is SGDLS and CDR2 is YYNGEE. This CDR3 comprises 15 residues. Between the trimmed V and J ends, which lost 0 bases and 7 bases, there was a span of 16 bases. As DNA, the CDR3 is TGTGCCAGCAGCGTAGCCCTCTCTGGACATTCTGGCTACACCTTC. Translation: CASSVALSGHSGYTF.

The rearrangement uses TRBV4-2 and TRBJ1-4, with unresolved D. CDR1 is LGHNA, CDR2 YNFKEQ, per germline. The CDR3 is made up of 15 amino acids. Trimming cost V 5 bases and J 4 bases, with 14 bases left between them. CDR3 sequence (DNA): TGTGCCAGCAGCGGCGACAAGCACCATAATGAAAAACTGTTTTTT. Translated: CASSGDKHHNEKLFF.

This clone came up a few times. The chain recombines TRBV5-4 with TRBJ2-3; possibly TRBD1 for D (6 bases). Germline V lookup: CDR1 SGHNT, CDR2 YYREEE (reference sequence). The CDR3 has 14 amino acids. V was cut by 6 bases and J by 0 bases, with 11 bases left in between. The DNA of the CDR3 is TGTGCCAGCAAGACAGGACAGAGCACAGATACGCAGTATTTT. It yields the protein CASKTGQSTDTQYF.

V usage is TRBV10-2 and J usage is TRBJ2-7; 8 bases are a match to TRBD1. V was pared by 3 bases and J by 0 bases, with 4 bases of the junction left unmatched. The CDR3 has 15 residues. The V gene's germline CDR1 is WSHSY and CDR2 SAAADI. The CDR3 coding sequence is TGCGCCAGCAGTGACTACAGGGGGAACTCCTACGAGCAGTACTTC. Translation: CASSDYRGNSYEQYF.

A word on this clone: A much larger clone differs by one base, so this may be a read error. The V call is TRBV7-9, the J call TRBJ2-1; 12 bases line up with TRBD2. Germline-derived CDR1 and CDR2 are SEHNR and FQNEAQ (reference sequence). There are 17 residues in the CDR3. V was clipped by 2 bases and J by 6 bases; unmatched bases: 8. The CDR3 DNA is TGTGCCAGCAGCTTAAGTCTAGCGGGAGGGCGGATCAATGAGCAGTTCTTC. This codes for CASSLSLAGGRINEQFF.

V gene TRBV28 combines with J gene TRBJ1-2; no firm D call. The germline CDR1 and CDR2 sequences are MDHEN and SYDVKM. CDR3 length: 11 residues. With 4 bases removed from V and 8 bases from J, the gap between germline ends came to 8 bases. CDR3 protein: CASSYERGYTF. CDR3 DNA: TGTGCCAGCAGTTACGAAAGGGGCTACACCTTC.

This clone was seen more than once but under ten times. The chain has TRBV27 and TRBJ2-5; D is perhaps TRBD1 or TRBD2 (5 bases each). CDR1 is MNHEY, CDR2 SMNVEV, per germline (reference sequence). This CDR3 is 15 amino acids long. Trimming stripped 5 bases from V and 5 bases from J, with 18 bases between. Here the CDR3 reads CASSPGDVIQETQYF. The CDR3 DNA is TGTGCCAGCAGTCCCGGGGACGTCATTCAGGAGACCCAGTACTTC.

The chain combines TRBV28 with TRBJ2-2; no firm D call. V was cut by 8 bases and J by 1 base, with 5 bases left in between. This CDR3 has 12 residues. Germline CDR1 MDHEN, CDR2 SYDVKM. The CDR3 region has the DNA TGTGCCAGCGGGGTGAACACCGGGGAGCTGTTTTTT. It encodes CASGVNTGELFF.

On this clone: This may come from a read error, since a much larger clone is one base off. V is TRBV7-9 and J is TRBJ1-1, with a tentative D call TRBD1 (5 bases). This CDR3 is 14 amino acids long. In germline, CDR1 is SEHNR, CDR2 FQNEAQ (reference sequence). V shed 6 bases and J shed 4 bases, with 15 bases lying between them. The CDR3 region has the DNA TGTGCCAGCAGGGACACAGAGTTCGGCACTGAAGCTTTCTTT. It codes for CASRDTEFGTEAFF.

The chain combines TRBV6-1 with TRBJ2-5; no definite D call. Germline V gives CDR1 MNHNS, CDR2 SASEGT. This CDR3 has 14 residues. Trimming removed 0 bases at V and 2 bases at J, with 7 bases between. The CDR3 bases are TGTGCCAGCAGTGAAGCACAGTTTCAAGAGACCCAGTACTTC. Translation gives CASSEAQFQETQYF.